A single sample is the source of the 27 T cell receptor beta chains below, sequenced in a study of blood T cell repertoires in COVID-19 (dated by TCRdb to the early 2020s). Preparation of the library involved the immunoSEQ multiplex PCR assay. TCRdb stores this immuneACCESS table with in-frame sequences only. Part of the clones is absent; in the studies checked, under half of the shortfall reflects unresolved V genes, and no reason is known for the rest. Counted in this sample were some 97,000 clones; about 86% of them appeared once. 2.7% of the sample goes to the ten largest clones. The sample taken for sequencing was PBMCs or T cells enriched from blood (not recorded which). These receptors came from a woman aged 50 to 65 who had recovered from COVID-19.

This clone was observed a handful of times. This specimen includes other DNA sequences encoding the same CDR3. V usage is TRBV5-6 and J usage is TRBJ2-7; possible D gene TRBD2, 6 bases. The length of the CDR3 is 15 residues. Germline assignment: CDR1 SGHDT and CDR2 YYEEEE. The V end was cut by 0 bases, the J end by 1 base, with 11 bases between. CDR3 nucleotide sequence: TGTGCCAGCAGCTTGGCGGGGGTCATATCCTACGAGCAGTACTTC. Translation gives CASSLAGVISYEQYF.

This chain uses TRBV5-1 with TRBJ2-7; no definite D call. V gave up 0 bases and J gave up 6 bases, with 16 bases separating them. Germline CDR1 is SGHRS and CDR2 is YFSETQ. The CDR3 loop spans 15 amino acids. CDR3 DNA: TGCGCCAGCAGCTTGGAACAGCCCCGGTCGATCGAGCAGTACTTC. Protein: CASSLEQPRSIEQYF.

The rearrangement uses TRBV6-6 and TRBJ2-7; tentatively, D is TRBD1 (6 bases). In germline, CDR1 is MNHNY, CDR2 SVGAGI (reference sequence). The V gene lost 6 bases and the J gene lost 11 bases, with 17 bases spanning the gap. This CDR3 contains 12 residues. For the CDR3, the DNA is TGTGCCAGCAGCCTCTCGACAGGAGAGGAGTACTTC. It yields the protein CASSLSTGEEYF.

The rearrangement uses TRBV5-1 and TRBJ1-1; no clear D gene. Germline CDR1 and CDR2: SGHRS and YFSETQ. The CDR3 runs 15 residues. V was trimmed by 2 bases and J by 1 base, leaving 12 bases between them. This chain's CDR3 is CASSFLGSENTEAFF. The CDR3 DNA reads as TGCGCCAGCAGCTTTTTAGGGAGCGAGAACACTGAAGCTTTCTTT.

This sequence joins TRBV12-1 and TRBJ1-2. TRBV12-1 represents a pseudogene. CDR3 size: 14 residues. DNA for the CDR3: TGTGCCAGCAGCTGGCGGGGGTGGACGTATGGCTACACCTTC. Translated: CASSWRGWTYGYTF.

The chain has TRBV7-9 and TRBJ2-2; the match to TRBD1 covers 11 bases. V was clipped by 2 bases and J by 5 bases; unmatched bases: 10. CDR3 size: 18 residues. Germline V gene sequence: CDR1 SEHNR, CDR2 FQNEAQ (reference sequence). The CDR3 DNA sequence: TGTGCCAGCAGCTTACGACGGGGGACAGGGGGTGAAACCGGGGAGCTGTTTTTT. It specifies CASSLRRGTGGETGELFF.

The rearrangement joins TRBV19 to TRBJ1-1; D is possibly TRBD1 (6 bases). The CDR3 sequence is 16 residues long. The germline CDR1 and CDR2 sequences are LNHDA and SQIVND (reference sequence). V lost 3 bases to trimming and J lost 0 bases, with 14 bases between them. The CDR3 sequence: CASSISGEGMNTEAFF. CDR3 bases: TGTGCCAGTAGTATCTCAGGGGAAGGAATGAACACTGAAGCTTTCTTT.

The rearrangement uses TRBV2 and TRBJ2-1; D may be TRBD2 (5 bases). Germline V gene sequence: CDR1 SNHLY, CDR2 FYNNEI. Trimming took off 4 bases at V and 4 bases at J, with 14 bases between the two ends. This CDR3 contains 15 residues. In DNA form, the CDR3 reads TGTGCCAGCAGTGCTGCTAGCACGAGATACAATGAGCAGTTCTTC. Protein sequence: CASSAASTRYNEQFF. The complete variable domain, with remaining parts taken from reference TRBV2 and TRBJ2-1, reads EPEVTQTPSHQVTQMGQEVILRCVPISNHLYFYWYRQILGQKVEFLVSFYNNEISEKSEIFDDQFSVERPDGSNFTLKIRSTKLEDSAMYFCASSAASTRYNEQFFGPGTRLTVL.

V gene TRBV5-1 combines with J gene TRBJ2-3; tentatively, D is TRBD1 (5 bases). V was clipped by 4 bases and J by 4 bases, with 19 bases between them. This CDR3 region has 16 residues. Per the germline V gene, CDR1 is SGHRS and CDR2 is YFSETQ. The CDR3 reads CASSRRTPTGADTQYF. In DNA, the CDR3 is TGCGCCAGCAGCCGCAGGACACCCACTGGGGCAGATACGCAGTATTTT.

This chain uses TRBV2 with TRBJ2-3, with 9 bases lining up with TRBD2. This CDR3 has 15 residues. Trimming at V came to 3 bases and at J to 2 bases, leaving 3 bases not matched to a gene. Germline V gene lookup returns CDR1 SNHLY and CDR2 FYNNEI. CDR3 loop: CASSDPSGNTDTQYF. Here the CDR3 DNA reads TGTGCCAGCAGTGATCCTAGCGGGAACACAGATACGCAGTATTTT.

V is TRBV3-1 (or the pseudogene TRBV3-2) and J is TRBJ2-3; 8 bases fit TRBD2. The CDR3 spans 15 residues. The germline V gene has CDR1 LGHDT and CDR2 YNNKEL (reference sequence). Losses at the gene ends were 0 bases for V and 4 bases for J; bases not matched to a gene: 3. The DNA of the CDR3 is TGTGCCAGCAGCCAAGACGGGGGGGCGGCAGATACGCAGTATTTT. This gives the protein CASSQDGGAADTQYF.

V and J are TRBV9 and TRBJ2-2, with a tentative D call TRBD1 (6 bases). Germline CDR1 and CDR2: SGDLS and YYNGEE. The V end lost 0 bases, the J end lost 3 bases, and 15 bases lay between the germline ends. The CDR3 length is 17 residues. CDR3 in DNA: TGTGCCAGCAGCGTAGGTCCGGACAGATCCTACACCGGGGAGCTGTTTTTT. It translates to CASSVGPDRSYTGELFF.

The chain uses TRBV2 and TRBJ1-2, with 10 positions matching TRBD1. V shed 11 bases and J 8 bases; nucleotides not matched to a gene: 8. This CDR3 spans 12 amino acids. CDR1 SNHLY and CDR2 FYNNEI come from the germline V gene. This CDR3 reads CALGTGDVGYTF. For the CDR3, the DNA is TGTGCCCTGGGGACAGGGGACGTGGGCTACACCTTC.

This clone was observed a handful of times. The chain has TRBV28 and TRBJ1-2; D is unclear. Germline loops: CDR1 MDHEN, CDR2 SYDVKM. This CDR3 is built from 14 residues. Trimming took off 4 bases at V and 7 bases at J, with 16 bases between the two ends. The CDR3 loop is CASSYGQRRGGYTF. CDR3 DNA: TGTGCCAGCAGTTACGGGCAGAGGCGGGGTGGCTACACCTTC.

The chain carries TRBV29-1 and TRBJ1-1, with 8 bases that match TRBD1. Per germline, CDR1 SQVTM and CDR2 ANQGSEA. Unmatched junction bases numbered 4, after V lost 5 bases and J lost 5 bases. The CDR3 has 12 amino acids. DNA of the CDR3: TGCAGCGTTAGGACAGGGTTTACTGAAGCTTTCTTT. Residues: CSVRTGFTEAFF.

The chain recombines TRBV7-9 with TRBJ1-5; D is possibly TRBD1 (6 bases). The V gene's germline CDR1 is SEHNR and CDR2 FQNEAQ (reference sequence). V gave up 5 bases and J gave up 5 bases, with 10 bases separating them. The length of the CDR3 is 13 residues. The CDR3 protein is CASSKEGDQPQHF. CDR3 sequence (DNA): TGTGCCAGCAGCAAAGAGGGGGATCAGCCCCAGCATTTT.

J is TRBJ1-5 and V is TRBV7-2; 7 nucleotides agree with TRBD1. Germline values: CDR1 SGHTA, CDR2 FQGNSA. CDR3 length: 13 amino acids. Trimming cost V 5 bases and J 5 bases; bases outside gene matches: 3. The CDR3 nucleotides are TGTGCCAGCAGCAATGGACAGGATCAGCCCCAGCATTTT. The encoded protein is CASSNGQDQPQHF. Full variable domain (rest looked up from reference TRBV7-2 and TRBJ1-5): GAGVSQSPSNKVTEKGKDVELRCDPISGHTALYWYRQSLGQGLEFLIYFQGNSAPDKSGLPSDRFSAERTGGSVSTLTIQRTQQEDSAVYLCASSNGQDQPQHFGDGTRLSIL.

The chain joins TRBV3-1 (or the pseudogene TRBV3-2) to TRBJ2-1; D may be TRBD2 (5 bases). V gave up 2 bases and J gave up 6 bases, with 14 bases separating them. There are 15 residues in the CDR3. CDR1 and CDR2 from the germline V gene are LGHDT and YNNKEL (reference sequence). The DNA of the CDR3 is TGTGCCAGCAGCCAATATAGCGTGTCAGTCAATGAGCAGTTCTTC. Amino acids: CASSQYSVSVNEQFF.

Here the CDR3 reads CASSFTLGGGVSPLHF. The CDR3 DNA follows: TGCGCCAGCAGCTTTACTTTGGGAGGGGGGGTTTCACCCCTCCACTTT. This chain joins TRBV5-1 and TRBJ1-6, with D possibly being TRBD1 (6 bases). The CDR3 extends over 16 amino acids. V lost 2 bases and J lost 9, with 18 bases in between. Germline V gene lookup returns CDR1 SGHRS and CDR2 YFSETQ.

V and J are TRBV27 and TRBJ1-2; tentative D call: TRBD1 (6 bases). Germline V gene lookup returns CDR1 MNHEY and CDR2 SMNVEV (reference sequence). The CDR3 spans 14 residues. Trimming left V 5 bases short and J 6 bases short, with 16 bases between. The CDR3 sequence: CASSPPGTTHGYTF. The CDR3 coding sequence is TGTGCCAGCAGTCCACCCGGGACAACCCATGGCTACACCTTC.

Concerning this clone: Germline is not matched at one junction end, which may reflect a read error. The chain carries TRBV6-5 and TRBJ2-7, with D possibly TRBD2 on 6 matching bases. The germline V gene has CDR1 MNHEY and CDR2 SVGAGI. The CDR3 covers 15 residues. The CDR3: CASSDSGLALDEQYF. CDR3 DNA sequence: TGTGCCAGCAGTGACTCGGGACTTGCCTTGGACGAGCAGTACTTC.

This chain connects TRBV28 to TRBJ1-3; TRBD1 matches 7 bases. The junction had 6 bases not matched to a gene; V was cut back by 6 bases and J by 7 bases. The CDR3 contains 13 residues. Per germline, CDR1 MDHEN and CDR2 SYDVKM. Here the CDR3 DNA reads TGTGCCAGCAGGACAGGGTCGTCTAACACCATATATTTT. It yields the protein CASRTGSSNTIYF. Looking up the rest from reference TRBV28 and TRBJ1-3 gives the full variable domain: DVKVTQSSRYLVKRTGEKVFLECVQDMDHENMFWYRQDPGLGLRLIYFSYDVKMKEKGDIPEGYSVSREKKERFSLILESASTNQTSMYLCASRTGSSNTIYFGEGSWLTVV.

The chain uses TRBV27 and TRBJ2-7, with TRBD1 matching over 12 bases. CDR3 length: 15 amino acids. The V gene end was trimmed by 8 bases and the J gene end by 6 bases; junction bases not matched to a gene: 11. Germline V lookup: CDR1 MNHEY, CDR2 SMNVEV (reference sequence). CDR3 nucleotide sequence: TGTGCCAGCGCGCTGACCGGGACAGGGGGCTTCGAGCAGTACTTC. Translation gives CASALTGTGGFEQYF.

The chain carries TRBV20-1 and TRBJ1-6; the D is unclear. V gave up 3 bases and J gave up 3 bases, with 9 bases separating them. The CDR3 spans 14 residues. Germline V gene lookup returns CDR1 DFQATT and CDR2 SNEGSKA (reference sequence). The CDR3: CSASVTDYNSPLHF. The CDR3 nucleotides read TGCAGTGCTAGTGTTACAGACTATAATTCACCCCTCCACTTT.

This clone turned up a few times. The chain combines TRBV10-3 with TRBJ1-2; no reliable D call. The CDR3 has 13 residues. Germline assignment: CDR1 ENHRY and CDR2 SYGVKD. V lost 6 bases and J 6 bases, leaving 14 bases between the germline ends. CDR3 nucleotide sequence: TGTGCCATCAGAAACGTCTGGGAGAATGGCTACACCTTC. This translates into CAIRNVWENGYTF.

The chain couples TRBV9 to TRBJ1-1; D remains unclear. Germline V lookup: CDR1 SGDLS, CDR2 YYNGEE. CDR3 length equals 14 residues. V was cut by 0 bases and J by 4 bases, with 10 bases left in between. The CDR3 DNA follows: TGTGCCAGCAGCGTAGGCCCGAGTGGCACTGAAGCTTTCTTT. This sequence encodes CASSVGPSGTEAFF.

The chain employs TRBV27 and TRBJ2-7; D not resolved. Per germline, CDR1 MNHEY and CDR2 SMNVEV (reference sequence). V gave up 6 bases and J gave up 0 bases, with 12 bases separating them. The CDR3 is 14 amino acids. CDR3 residues: CASSSRTVSYEQYF. Here the CDR3 DNA reads TGTGCCAGCAGCTCCCGAACGGTCTCCTACGAGCAGTACTTC.